This T cell receptor (beta chain) was found in a study of CD8+ T cells in alopecia areata. Study at large: Tofacitinib administration to treated patients was oral, at 5 to 10 mg twice daily. Study results and limitations: One nonresponder makes the tie between baseline CD8+ expansion and response uncertain.

Treatment noted: oral pan-JAK inhibitor, 5-10 mg twice daily. Alopecia areata patients provided lesional scalp punch biopsies and peripheral blood, both collected for the study. RNA extraction was followed by reverse transcription into cDNA, which acted as the sequencing template. Profiled with immunoSEQ multiplex PCR; TCRdb holds only in-frame clones, not every one. Among about 94,000 clones listed, about 71% were seen once. Trimming pared 1 base from V and 2 bases from J, leaving 10 bases between. The CDR3 runs to 14 residues. CDR1 and CDR2 (germline): SQVTM, ANQGSEA. Remarks on this clone: Its antigen is as yet unknown.

The material sequenced was CD8+ T cells sorted from blood, taken at week 44, from a patient treated with tofacitinib. The TCR originated in a human donor with alopecia areata. The gene calls are TRBV29-1 and TRBJ2-3; a possible D gene is TRBD2 (6 bases). The CDR3: CSVEGGDSTDTQYF. Written as DNA, the CDR3 is TGCAGCGTTGAAGGTGGGGACTCCACAGATACGCAGTATTTT.